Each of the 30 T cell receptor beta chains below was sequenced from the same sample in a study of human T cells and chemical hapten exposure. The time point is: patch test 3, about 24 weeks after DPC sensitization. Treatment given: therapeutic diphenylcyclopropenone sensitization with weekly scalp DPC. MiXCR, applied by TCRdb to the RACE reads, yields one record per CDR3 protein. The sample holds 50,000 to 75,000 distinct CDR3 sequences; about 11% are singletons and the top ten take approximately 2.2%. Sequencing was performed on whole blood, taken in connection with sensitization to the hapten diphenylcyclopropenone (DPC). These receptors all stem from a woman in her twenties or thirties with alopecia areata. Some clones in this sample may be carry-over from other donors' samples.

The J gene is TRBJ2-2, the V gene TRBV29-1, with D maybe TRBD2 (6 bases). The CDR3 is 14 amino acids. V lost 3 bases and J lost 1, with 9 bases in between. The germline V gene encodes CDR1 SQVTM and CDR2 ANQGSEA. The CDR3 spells CSVDLEGNTGELFF. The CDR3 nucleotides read TGCAGCGTTGACTTGGAGGGGAACACCGGGGAGCTGTTTTTT.

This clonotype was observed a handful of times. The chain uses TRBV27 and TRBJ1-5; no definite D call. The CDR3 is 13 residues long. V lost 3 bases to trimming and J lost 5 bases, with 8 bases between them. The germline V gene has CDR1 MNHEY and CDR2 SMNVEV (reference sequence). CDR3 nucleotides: TGTGCCAGCAGTTTTGGGCAACATCAGCCCCAGCATTTT. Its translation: CASSFGQHQPQHF.

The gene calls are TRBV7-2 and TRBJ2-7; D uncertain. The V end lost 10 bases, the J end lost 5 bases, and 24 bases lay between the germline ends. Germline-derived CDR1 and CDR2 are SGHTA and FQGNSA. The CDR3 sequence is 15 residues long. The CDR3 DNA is TGTGCCATCTCCTTCGCGACCGGGCATAGAGACGAGCAGTACTTC. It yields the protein CAISFATGHRDEQYF.

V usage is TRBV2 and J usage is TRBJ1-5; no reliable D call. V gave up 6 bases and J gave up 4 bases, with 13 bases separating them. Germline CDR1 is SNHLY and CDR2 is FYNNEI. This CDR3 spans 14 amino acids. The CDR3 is CASSAAHANQPQHF. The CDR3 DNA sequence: TGTGCCAGCAGCGCAGCCCATGCTAATCAGCCCCAGCATTTT. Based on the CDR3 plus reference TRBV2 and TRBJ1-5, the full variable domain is EPEVTQTPSHQVTQMGQEVILRCVPISNHLYFYWYRQILGQKVEFLVSFYNNEISEKSEIFDDQFSVERPDGSNFTLKIRSTKLEDSAMYFCASSAAHANQPQHFGDGTRLSIL.

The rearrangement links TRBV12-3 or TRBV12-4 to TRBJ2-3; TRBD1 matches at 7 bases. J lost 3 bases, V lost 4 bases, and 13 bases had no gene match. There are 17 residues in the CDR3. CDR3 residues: CASSSTPGGPGTDTQYF. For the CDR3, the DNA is TGTGCCAGCAGTTCCACCCCAGGGGGACCCGGGACAGATACGCAGTATTTT.

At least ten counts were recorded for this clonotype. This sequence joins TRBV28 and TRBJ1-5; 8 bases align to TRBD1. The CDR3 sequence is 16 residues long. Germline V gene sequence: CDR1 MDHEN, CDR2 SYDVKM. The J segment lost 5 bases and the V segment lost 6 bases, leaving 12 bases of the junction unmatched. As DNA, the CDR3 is TGTGCCAGCAGCTCCGGGACAGGTTCGGTGTATCAGCCCCAGCATTTT. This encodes CASSSGTGSVYQPQHF.

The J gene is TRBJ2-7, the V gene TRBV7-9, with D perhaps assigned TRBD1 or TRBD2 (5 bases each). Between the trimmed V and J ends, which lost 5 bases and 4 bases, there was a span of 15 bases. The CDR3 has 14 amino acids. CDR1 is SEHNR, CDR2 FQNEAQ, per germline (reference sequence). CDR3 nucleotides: TGTGCCAGCAGCCCAGGGACGGGGATTTACGAGCAGTACTTC. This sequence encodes CASSPGTGIYEQYF.

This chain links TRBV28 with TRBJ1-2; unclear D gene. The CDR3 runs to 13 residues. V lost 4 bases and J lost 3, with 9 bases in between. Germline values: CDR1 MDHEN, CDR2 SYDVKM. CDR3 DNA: TGTGCCAGCAGTTCCCCATGGGACTATGGCTACACCTTC. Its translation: CASSSPWDYGYTF.

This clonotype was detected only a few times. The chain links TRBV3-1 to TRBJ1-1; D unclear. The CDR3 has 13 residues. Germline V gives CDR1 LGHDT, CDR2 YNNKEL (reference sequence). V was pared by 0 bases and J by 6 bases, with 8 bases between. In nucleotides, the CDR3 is TGTGCCAGCAGCCAAGAGGGCATTTCTGAAGCTTTCTTT. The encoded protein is CASSQEGISEAFF.

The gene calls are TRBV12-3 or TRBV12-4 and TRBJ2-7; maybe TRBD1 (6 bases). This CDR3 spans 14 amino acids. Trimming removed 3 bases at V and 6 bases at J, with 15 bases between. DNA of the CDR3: TGTGCCAGCAGTTTGCCCCAGGGGCAGGTCGAGCAGTACTTC. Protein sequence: CASSLPQGQVEQYF.

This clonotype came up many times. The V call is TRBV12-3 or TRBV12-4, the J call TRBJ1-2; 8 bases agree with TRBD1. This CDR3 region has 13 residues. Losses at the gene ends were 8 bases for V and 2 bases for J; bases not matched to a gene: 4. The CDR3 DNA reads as TGTGCCAGCCTGGACAGGGACAACTATGGCTACACCTTC. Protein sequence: CASLDRDNYGYTF.

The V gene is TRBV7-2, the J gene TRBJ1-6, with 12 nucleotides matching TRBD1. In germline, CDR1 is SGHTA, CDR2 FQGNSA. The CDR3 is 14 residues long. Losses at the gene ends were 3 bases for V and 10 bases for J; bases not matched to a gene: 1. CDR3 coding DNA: TGTGCCAGCAGCTTCGGGACAGGGGGCTCACCCCTCCACTTT. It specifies CASSFGTGGSPLHF.

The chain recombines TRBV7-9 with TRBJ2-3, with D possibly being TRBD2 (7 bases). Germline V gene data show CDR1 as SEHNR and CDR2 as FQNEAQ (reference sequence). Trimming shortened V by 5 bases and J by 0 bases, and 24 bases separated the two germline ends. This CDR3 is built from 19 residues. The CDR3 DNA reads TGTGCCAGCAGCCCGCTGTCTGGCGGGGGCCACCCTAGCACAGATACGCAGTATTTT. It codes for CASSPLSGGGHPSTDTQYF.

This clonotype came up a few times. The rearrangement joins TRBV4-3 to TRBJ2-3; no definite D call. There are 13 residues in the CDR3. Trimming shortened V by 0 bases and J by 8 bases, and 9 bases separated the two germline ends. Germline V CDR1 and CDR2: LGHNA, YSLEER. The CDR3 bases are TGCGCCAGCAGCCAAGATCTTTTTGGTACGCAGTATTTT. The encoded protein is CASSQDLFGTQYF.

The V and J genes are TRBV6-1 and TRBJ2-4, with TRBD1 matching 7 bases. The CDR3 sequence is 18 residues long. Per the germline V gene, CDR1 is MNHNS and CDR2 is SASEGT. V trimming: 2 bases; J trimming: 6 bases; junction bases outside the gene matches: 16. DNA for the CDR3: TGTGCCAGCAGTGAATATACAATTAGTCAGGGGGAATTAAACATTCAGTACTTC. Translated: CASSEYTISQGELNIQYF.

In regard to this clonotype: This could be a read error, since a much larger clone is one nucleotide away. The CDR3 DNA sequence: TGTGCCAGCAGTTTTGAGGATGAGCAGTTCTTC. As protein: CASSFEDEQFF. The rearrangement uses TRBV12-3 or TRBV12-4 and TRBJ2-1; D uncertain. This CDR3 has 11 amino acids. Trimming stripped 3 bases from V and 8 bases from J, with 5 bases between.

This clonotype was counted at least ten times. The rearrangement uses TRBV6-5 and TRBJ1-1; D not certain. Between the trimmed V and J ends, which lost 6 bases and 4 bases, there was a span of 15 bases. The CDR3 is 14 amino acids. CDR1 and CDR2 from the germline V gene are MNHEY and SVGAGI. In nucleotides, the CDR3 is TGTGCCAGCAGCAGGCGGGTAATGGGCACTGAAGCTTTCTTT. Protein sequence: CASSRRVMGTEAFF.

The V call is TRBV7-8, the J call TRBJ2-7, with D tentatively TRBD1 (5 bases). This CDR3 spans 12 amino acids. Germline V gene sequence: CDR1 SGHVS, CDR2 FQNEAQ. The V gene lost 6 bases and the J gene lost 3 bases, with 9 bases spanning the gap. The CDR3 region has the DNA TGTGCCAGCAGTTCAAGGGGCTACGAGCAGTACTTC. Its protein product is CASSSRGYEQYF.

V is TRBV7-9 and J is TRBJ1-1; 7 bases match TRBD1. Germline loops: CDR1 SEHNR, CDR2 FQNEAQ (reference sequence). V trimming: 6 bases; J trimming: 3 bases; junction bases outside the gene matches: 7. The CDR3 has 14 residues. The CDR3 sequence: CASRDRQGYTEAFF. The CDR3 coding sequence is TGTGCCAGCAGGGACAGACAGGGATACACTGAAGCTTTCTTT. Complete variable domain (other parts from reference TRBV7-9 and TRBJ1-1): DTGVSQNPRHKITKRGQNVTFRCDPISEHNRLYWYRQTLGQGPEFLTYFQNEAQLEKSRLLSDRFSAERPKGSFSTLEIQRTEQGDSAMYLCASRDRQGYTEAFFGQGTRLTVV.

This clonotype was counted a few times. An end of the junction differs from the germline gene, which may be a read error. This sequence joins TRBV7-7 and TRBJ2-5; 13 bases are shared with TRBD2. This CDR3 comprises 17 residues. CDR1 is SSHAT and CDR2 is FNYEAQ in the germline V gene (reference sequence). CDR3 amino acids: CASSRVLAGGPGETQYF. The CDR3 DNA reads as TGTGCTAGCAGCCGTGTACTAGCGGGAGGGCCTGGGGAGACCCAGTACTTC.

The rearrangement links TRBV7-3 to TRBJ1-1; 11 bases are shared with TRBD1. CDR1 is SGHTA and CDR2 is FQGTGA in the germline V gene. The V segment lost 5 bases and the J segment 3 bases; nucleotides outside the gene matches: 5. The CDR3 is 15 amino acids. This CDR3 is CASSPTGQGDTEAFF. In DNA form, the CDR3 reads TGTGCCAGCAGCCCCACGGGACAGGGGGACACTGAAGCTTTCTTT. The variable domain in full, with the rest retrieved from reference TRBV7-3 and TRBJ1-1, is GAGVSQTPSNKVTEKGKYVELRCDPISGHTALYWYRQSLGQGPEFLIYFQGTGAADDSGLPNDRFFAVRPEGSVSTLKIQRTERGDSAVYLCASSPTGQGDTEAFFGQGTRLTVV.

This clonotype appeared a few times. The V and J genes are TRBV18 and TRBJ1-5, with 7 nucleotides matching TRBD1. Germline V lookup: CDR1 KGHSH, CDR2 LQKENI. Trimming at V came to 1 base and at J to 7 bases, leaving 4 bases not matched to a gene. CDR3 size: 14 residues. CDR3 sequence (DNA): TGTGCCAGCTCACCACAGGGGGCAGAACAGCCCCAGCATTTT. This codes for CASSPQGAEQPQHF.

The CDR3 is CASSARQGANTGELFF. The DNA of the CDR3 is TGTGCCAGCAGCGCCCGACAGGGGGCGAACACCGGGGAGCTGTTTTTT. The genes are TRBV11-2 and TRBJ2-2, with 9 bases lining up with TRBD1. Germline assignment: CDR1 SGHAT and CDR2 FQNNGV. This CDR3 has 16 residues. After removal of 5 bases from V and 0 bases from J, the junction contained 4 bases not matched to a gene.

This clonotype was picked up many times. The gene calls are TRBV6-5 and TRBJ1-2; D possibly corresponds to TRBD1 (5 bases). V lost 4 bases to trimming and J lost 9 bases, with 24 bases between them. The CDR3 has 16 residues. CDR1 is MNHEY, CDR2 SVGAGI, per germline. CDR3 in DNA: TGTGCCAGCAGTTCCTACCGGGGCAGGGAGGAGGGTAGCTACACCTTC. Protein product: CASSSYRGREEGSYTF.

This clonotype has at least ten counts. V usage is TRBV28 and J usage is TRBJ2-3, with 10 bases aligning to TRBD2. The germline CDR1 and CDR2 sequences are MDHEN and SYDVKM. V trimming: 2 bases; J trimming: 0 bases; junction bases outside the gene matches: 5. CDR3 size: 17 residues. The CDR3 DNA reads TGTGCCAGCAGTTTACTAGCGGGGGCACCTAGCACAGATACGCAGTATTTT. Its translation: CASSLLAGAPSTDTQYF.

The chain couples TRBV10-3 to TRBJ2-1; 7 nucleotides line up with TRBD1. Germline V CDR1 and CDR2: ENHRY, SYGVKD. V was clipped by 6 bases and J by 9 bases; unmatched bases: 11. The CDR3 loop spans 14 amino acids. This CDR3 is CAIRPLDRDREQFF. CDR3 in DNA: TGTGCCATCAGGCCACTCGACAGGGATCGTGAGCAGTTCTTC.

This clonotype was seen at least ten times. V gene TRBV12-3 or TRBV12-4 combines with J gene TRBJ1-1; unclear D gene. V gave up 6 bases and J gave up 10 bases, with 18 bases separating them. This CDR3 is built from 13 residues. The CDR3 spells CASRYRRYLGAFF. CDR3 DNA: TGTGCCAGCAGGTACCGAAGGTATCTCGGAGCTTTCTTT.

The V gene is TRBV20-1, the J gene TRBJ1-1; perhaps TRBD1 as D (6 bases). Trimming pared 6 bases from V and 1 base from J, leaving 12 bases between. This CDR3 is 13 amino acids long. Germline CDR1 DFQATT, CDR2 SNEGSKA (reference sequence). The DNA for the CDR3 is TGCAGTGCACTTACAGGGACGAACACTGAAGCTTTCTTT. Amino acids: CSALTGTNTEAFF.

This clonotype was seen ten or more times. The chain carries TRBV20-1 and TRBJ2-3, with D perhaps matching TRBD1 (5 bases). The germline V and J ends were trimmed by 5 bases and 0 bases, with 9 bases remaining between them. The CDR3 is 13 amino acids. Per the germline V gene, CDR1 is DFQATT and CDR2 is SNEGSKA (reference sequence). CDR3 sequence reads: CSADSTSTDTQYF. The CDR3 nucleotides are TGCAGTGCTGACAGTACTAGCACAGATACGCAGTATTTT.

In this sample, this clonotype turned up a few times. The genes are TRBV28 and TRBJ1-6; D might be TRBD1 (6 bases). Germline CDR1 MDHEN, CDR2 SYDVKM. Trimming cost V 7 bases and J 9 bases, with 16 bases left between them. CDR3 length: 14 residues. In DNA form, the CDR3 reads TGTGCCAGCACACAGGGTCCTAATTCTTCACCCCTCCACTTT. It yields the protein CASTQGPNSSPLHF.